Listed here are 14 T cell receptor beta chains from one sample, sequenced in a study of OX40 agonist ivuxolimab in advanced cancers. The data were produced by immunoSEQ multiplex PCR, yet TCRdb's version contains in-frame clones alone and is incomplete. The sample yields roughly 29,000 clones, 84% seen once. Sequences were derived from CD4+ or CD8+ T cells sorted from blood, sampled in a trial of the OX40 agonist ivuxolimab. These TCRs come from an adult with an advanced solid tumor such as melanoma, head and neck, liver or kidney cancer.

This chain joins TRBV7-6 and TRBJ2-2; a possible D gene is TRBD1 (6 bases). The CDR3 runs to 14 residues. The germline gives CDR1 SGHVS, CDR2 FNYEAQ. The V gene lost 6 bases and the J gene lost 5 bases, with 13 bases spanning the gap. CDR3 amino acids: CASRPNRETGELFF. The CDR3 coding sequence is TGTGCCAGCAGACCCAACAGGGAGACCGGGGAGCTGTTTTTT.

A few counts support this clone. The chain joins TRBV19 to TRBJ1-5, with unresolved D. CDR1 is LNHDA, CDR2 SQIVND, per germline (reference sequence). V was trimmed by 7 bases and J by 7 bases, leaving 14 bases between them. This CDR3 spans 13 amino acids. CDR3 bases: TGTGCCAGTACCCCGGGCCGGGTCCAGCCCCAGCATTTT. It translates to CASTPGRVQPQHF.

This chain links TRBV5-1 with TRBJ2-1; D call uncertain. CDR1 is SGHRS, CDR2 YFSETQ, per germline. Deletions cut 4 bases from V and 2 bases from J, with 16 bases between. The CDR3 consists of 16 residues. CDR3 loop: CASSPVRQTPYNEQFF. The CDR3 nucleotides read TGCGCCAGCAGCCCCGTAAGGCAGACCCCCTACAATGAGCAGTTCTTC.

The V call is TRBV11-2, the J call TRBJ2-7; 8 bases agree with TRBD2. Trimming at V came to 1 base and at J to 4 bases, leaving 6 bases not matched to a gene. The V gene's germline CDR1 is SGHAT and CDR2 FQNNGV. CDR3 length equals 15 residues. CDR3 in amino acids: CASSLAGGFGYEQYF. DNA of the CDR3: TGTGCCAGCAGCTTAGCGGGGGGGTTTGGGTACGAGCAGTACTTC.

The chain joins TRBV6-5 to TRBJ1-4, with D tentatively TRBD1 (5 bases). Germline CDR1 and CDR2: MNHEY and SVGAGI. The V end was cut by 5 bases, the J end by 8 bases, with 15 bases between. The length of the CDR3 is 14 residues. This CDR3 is CASSQRDSREKLFF. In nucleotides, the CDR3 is TGTGCCAGCAGTCAACGGGACTCACGGGAAAAACTGTTTTTT.

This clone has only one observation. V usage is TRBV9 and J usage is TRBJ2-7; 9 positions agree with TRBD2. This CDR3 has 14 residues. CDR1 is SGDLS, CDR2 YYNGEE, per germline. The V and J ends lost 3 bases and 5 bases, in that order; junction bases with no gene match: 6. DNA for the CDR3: TGTGCCAGCAGCGAGGGGACTAGCAAAAACGAGCAGTACTTC. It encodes CASSEGTSKNEQYF.

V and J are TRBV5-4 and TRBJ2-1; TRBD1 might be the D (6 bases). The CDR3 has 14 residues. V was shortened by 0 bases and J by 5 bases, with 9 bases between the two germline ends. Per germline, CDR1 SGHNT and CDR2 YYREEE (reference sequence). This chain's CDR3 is CASSLDSGDNEQFF. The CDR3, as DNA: TGTGCCAGCAGCTTGGACTCAGGGGACAATGAGCAGTTCTTC.

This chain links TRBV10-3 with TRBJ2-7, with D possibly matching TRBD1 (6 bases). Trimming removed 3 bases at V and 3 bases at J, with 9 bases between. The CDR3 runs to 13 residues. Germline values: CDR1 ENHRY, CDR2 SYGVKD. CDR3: CAISDLTGYEQYF. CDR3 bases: TGTGCCATCAGTGACTTGACAGGCTACGAGCAGTACTTC.

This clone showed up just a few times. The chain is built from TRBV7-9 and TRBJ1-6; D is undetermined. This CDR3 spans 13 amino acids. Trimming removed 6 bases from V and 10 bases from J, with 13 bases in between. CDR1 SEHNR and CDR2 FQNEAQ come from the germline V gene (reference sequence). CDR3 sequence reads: CASRDPVESPLHF. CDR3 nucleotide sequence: TGTGCCAGCAGGGACCCTGTGGAGTCACCCCTCCACTTT.

CDR3 bases: TGTGCCAGCAGCACCCCCCAAGAGACCCAGTACTTC. Encoded protein: CASSTPQETQYF. The chain is built from TRBV7-2 and TRBJ2-5; D call uncertain. The CDR3 totals 12 residues. Trimming removed 5 bases at V and 1 base at J, with 5 bases between. From germline, CDR1 is SGHTA and CDR2 FQGNSA.

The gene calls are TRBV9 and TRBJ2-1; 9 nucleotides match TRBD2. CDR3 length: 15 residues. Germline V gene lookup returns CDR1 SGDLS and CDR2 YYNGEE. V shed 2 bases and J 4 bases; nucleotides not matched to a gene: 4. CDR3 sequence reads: CASSVGSGSYNEQFF. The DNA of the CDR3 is TGTGCCAGCAGCGTTGGTAGCGGGAGTTACAATGAGCAGTTCTTC. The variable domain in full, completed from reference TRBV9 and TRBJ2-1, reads DSGVTQTPKHLITATGQRVTLRCSPRSGDLSVYWYQQSLDQGLQFLIQYYNGEERAKGNILERFSAQQFPDLHSELNLSSLELGDSALYFCASSVGSGSYNEQFFGPGTRLTVL.

The CDR3 reads CASSQRTSGLYEQYF. The DNA for the CDR3 is TGTGCCAGCAGCCAGAGGACTAGCGGATTGTACGAGCAGTACTTC. The chain couples TRBV5-8 to TRBJ2-7, with TRBD2 matching over 10 bases. CDR1 and CDR2 from the germline V gene are SGHTS and YDEGEE. The CDR3 covers 15 residues. J lost 4 bases, V lost 4 bases, and 8 bases had no gene match.

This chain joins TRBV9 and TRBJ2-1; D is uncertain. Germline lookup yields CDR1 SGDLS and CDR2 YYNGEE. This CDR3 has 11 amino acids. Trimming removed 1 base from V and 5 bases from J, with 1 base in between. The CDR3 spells CASSVNNEQFF. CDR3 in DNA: TGTGCCAGCAGCGTAAACAATGAGCAGTTCTTC.

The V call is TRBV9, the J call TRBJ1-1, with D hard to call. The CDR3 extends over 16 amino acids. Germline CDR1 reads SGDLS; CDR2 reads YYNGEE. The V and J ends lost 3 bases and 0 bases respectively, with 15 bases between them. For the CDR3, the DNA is TGTGCCAGCAGCGCCTCATCCCAATATATGAACACTGAAGCTTTCTTT. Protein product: CASSASSQYMNTEAFF.